Reported below is one T cell receptor beta chain. Via MiXCR, TCRdb re-called the 5' RACE reads, giving one row per CDR3 protein. The sample carries nearly 110,000 distinct CDR3 sequences, roughly 12% recorded once. These data come from a study of T-cell memory formation after mild COVID-19. The CDR3 has 15 residues. CDR1 is SGHRS and CDR2 is YFSETQ in the germline V gene. V shed 0 bases and J shed 1 base, with 5 bases lying between them. The chain joins TRBV5-1 to TRBJ2-6, with D possibly being TRBD1 or TRBD2 (5 bases each). This receptor was taken from an adult woman who had mild COVID-19 (a few samples of this study predate the infection). Cell type and time point are not known. The sequencing sample was made of PBMCs or a T cell subset sorted from them (not recorded which). In DNA, the CDR3 is TGCGCCAGCAGCTTGGGGGGGTCTGGGGCCAACGTCCTGACTTTC. It codes for CASSLGGSGANVLTF.